Each of the 6 T cell receptor beta chains below was sequenced from the same sample in a study of cytomegalovirus exposure and HLA in healthy donors. It was with 60 Vbeta and 13 Jbeta primers that the PCR ran. The table came from immunoSEQ multiplex PCR; TCRdb's copy has only in-frame clones and leaves some out. The data contain about 160,000 clones, 80% to 90% of them singletons. The sample consisted of PBMCs. These receptors came from a woman aged 50 to 60 in good health and CMV-seronegative.

V and J are TRBV13 and TRBJ1-2; 8 bases match TRBD1. This CDR3 comprises 13 residues. With 8 bases clipped from V and 2 bases from J, the junction kept 4 bases outside the gene matches. Germline V CDR1 and CDR2: PRHDT, FYEKMQ (reference sequence). In DNA, the CDR3 is TGTGCCAGCGAAAGACAGGGGAACTATGGCTACACCTTC. Translation: CASERQGNYGYTF.

The chain uses TRBV7-6 and TRBJ1-4, with 8 bases lining up with TRBD1. The CDR3 length is 18 residues. The junction had 11 bases not matched to a gene; V was cut back by 5 bases and J by 0 bases. Germline lookup yields CDR1 SGHVS and CDR2 FNYEAQ. The CDR3 reads CASSRLPAGGPTNEKLFF. The CDR3 DNA reads as TGTGCCAGCAGCCGTCTGCCGGCAGGGGGCCCAACTAATGAAAAACTGTTTTTT.

This chain links TRBV6-5 with TRBJ1-2; 9 bases are shared with TRBD1. Germline-derived CDR1 and CDR2 are MNHEY and SVGAGI. This CDR3 is built from 13 residues. V shed 3 bases, J shed 8 bases, and the junction held 4 bases outside the gene matches. The CDR3 sequence is CASSYRTGEGYTF. For the CDR3, the DNA is TGTGCCAGCAGTTATAGGACAGGGGAAGGCTACACCTTC.

The chain employs TRBV29-1 and TRBJ2-7, with 8 nucleotides matching TRBD1. Germline CDR1 is SQVTM and CDR2 is ANQGSEA. The CDR3 covers 17 residues. V was clipped by 2 bases and J by 3 bases; unmatched bases: 15. Here the CDR3 reads CSVEIGRQGIKDYEQYF. The CDR3 DNA follows: TGCAGCGTTGAAATAGGGAGACAGGGGATAAAGGACTACGAGCAGTACTTC.

This chain uses TRBV5-1 with TRBJ2-7; D is perhaps TRBD2 (5 bases). V gave up 7 bases and J gave up 7 bases, with 18 bases separating them. CDR3 length: 13 amino acids. Germline V lookup: CDR1 SGHRS, CDR2 YFSETQ. CDR3 coding DNA: TGCGCCAGCTCCCCATTATCTAGCCGAGAGCAGTACTTC. Translated: CASSPLSSREQYF.

The chain combines TRBV2 with TRBJ2-1, with 10 bases fitting TRBD2. Germline loops: CDR1 SNHLY, CDR2 FYNNEI. The CDR3 is 15 residues long. The junction had 2 bases not matched to a gene; V was cut back by 3 bases and J by 3 bases. CDR3 coding DNA: TGTGCCAGCAGTGATCTAGCGGGAGTCTACAATGAGCAGTTCTTC. Translating it yields CASSDLAGVYNEQFF. Using reference TRBV2 and TRBJ2-1 for the parts outside the CDR3, the full variable domain is EPEVTQTPSHQVTQMGQEVILRCVPISNHLYFYWYRQILGQKVEFLVSFYNNEISEKSEIFDDQFSVERPDGSNFTLKIRSTKLEDSAMYFCASSDLAGVYNEQFFGPGTRLTVL.